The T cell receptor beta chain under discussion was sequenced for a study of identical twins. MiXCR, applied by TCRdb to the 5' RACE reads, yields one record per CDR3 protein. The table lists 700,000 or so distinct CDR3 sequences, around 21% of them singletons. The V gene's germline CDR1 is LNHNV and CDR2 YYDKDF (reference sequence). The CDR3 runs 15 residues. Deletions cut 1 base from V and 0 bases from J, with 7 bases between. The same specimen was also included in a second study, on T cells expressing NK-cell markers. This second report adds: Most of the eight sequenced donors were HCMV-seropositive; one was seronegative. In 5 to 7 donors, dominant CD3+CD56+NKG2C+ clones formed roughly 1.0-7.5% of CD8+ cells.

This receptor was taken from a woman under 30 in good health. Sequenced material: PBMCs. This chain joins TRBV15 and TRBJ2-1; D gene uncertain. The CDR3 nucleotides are TGTGCCACCAGCAGAGTATTAAGCTCCTACAATGAGCAGTTCTTC. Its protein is CATSRVLSSYNEQFF. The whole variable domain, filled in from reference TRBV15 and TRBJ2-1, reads DAMVIQNPRYQVTQFGKPVTLSCSQTLNHNVMYWYQQKSSQAPKLLFHYYDKDFNNEADTPDNFQSRRPNTSFCFLDIRSPGLGDTAMYLCATSRVLSSYNEQFFGPGTRLTVL.